Here is one T cell receptor (beta chain) with its context. What antigen it recognizes has not been identified. The data are from a study of CXCR3-negative and CXCR3-positive naive CD8 T cells (dated by TCRdb to about 2019). For the study in its entirety: In total, 130 million to 150 million TRB reads were obtained, corresponding to roughly 1.5 +/- 0.3 million reads per library. The diversity and physicochemical repertoire analyses included 11 donors pooled from two independent experiments. TRBV-TRBJ cluster analysis included naive subsets from about 5 donors and memory cells from 3 donors.

Each CD8+ T cell subset was flow-sorted in triplicate, and some 310,000 cells per subset were placed directly into RLT lysis buffer. To keep memory contaminants out, a stringent definition of naive CD8+ T cells was applied: CD45RO-CCR7+CD27+CD95-. Peripheral blood mononuclear cells were isolated from buffy coats using standard density gradient centrifugation. A FACSAria III was used to flow-sort naive CXCR3-negative and CXCR3-positive CD8+ T cells. Total RNA was extracted from sorted cells using an RNeasy Mini Kit. Points the paper makes about the study in general: Freshly isolated PBMCs were used for most assays because CXCR3 expression went down partially after cryopreservation. Compared with CXCR3-negative naive cells, CXCR3-positive naive cells had TRB CDR3s with higher hydrophobicity (lower Kidera factor 4), lower energy, and higher strength and volume indices. Both naive subsets had comparably high repertoire diversity, while memory CD8+ T cells had much lower repertoire diversity. Within the same donor, TRBV-TRBJ usage looked similar between naive CXCR3-negative and CXCR3-positive cells, but memory cells had distinct patterns. Surface CD5, linked to self-reactivity in mice, was comparable between naive subsets; TCR interaction strength was therefore also inferred from TRB CDR3 physicochemical properties.

The run used a NextSeq 550. The Human TCR Profiling Kit (MiLaboratory) was used to make UMI-labeled 5' RACE TRB cDNA libraries. The full amount of extracted RNA was used for cDNA synthesis, and the full amount of resulting cDNA was used for PCR amplification. Libraries were prepared in parallel with an identical number of PCR cycles. The original methods were these. About 50,000 +/- 10,000 unique UMI-labeled TRB cDNA molecules per library were extracted with MIGEC and MiXCR, with at least two reads per UMI required. Each library averaged about 38,000 +/- 11,000 functional in-frame TRB CDR3 nucleotide clonotypes without stop codons. After downsampling to 5000 UMI-labeled TRB molecules per sample, diversity metrics such as normalized Shannon-Wiener and Chao1 were calculated in VDJtools. For the central five CDR3 residues, VDJtools calculated physicochemical properties weighted by clonotype size, namely interaction energy, strength, volume and Kidera factor 4. TCRdb reprocessed the reads and lists each CDR3 protein sequence as a single entry, with no DNA. The V and J calls come from TCRdb's annotation, not from the publication. The table for this sample records 80,000 to 100,000 distinct CDR3 sequences. Together, the top ten hold about 0.8% of the sample.

This clonotype was obtained from a human donor in good health. Some clones in this sample may be carry-over from other donors' samples. Sequenced input: naive CXCR3+ CD8+ T cells from blood. The cell subset or site label here, explained by the study, means: CD45RO-CCR7+CD27+CD95- naive CD8+ T cells expressing CXCR3 (TNR3+).

The CDR3 corresponds to CSVLLSTGELFF. The chain couples TRBV29-1 to TRBJ2-2. The CDR3 sequence holds 12 residues, the cysteine and phenylalanine included. DNA was not recorded. The germline V gene specifies SQVTM as CDR1 and ANQGSEA as CDR2.